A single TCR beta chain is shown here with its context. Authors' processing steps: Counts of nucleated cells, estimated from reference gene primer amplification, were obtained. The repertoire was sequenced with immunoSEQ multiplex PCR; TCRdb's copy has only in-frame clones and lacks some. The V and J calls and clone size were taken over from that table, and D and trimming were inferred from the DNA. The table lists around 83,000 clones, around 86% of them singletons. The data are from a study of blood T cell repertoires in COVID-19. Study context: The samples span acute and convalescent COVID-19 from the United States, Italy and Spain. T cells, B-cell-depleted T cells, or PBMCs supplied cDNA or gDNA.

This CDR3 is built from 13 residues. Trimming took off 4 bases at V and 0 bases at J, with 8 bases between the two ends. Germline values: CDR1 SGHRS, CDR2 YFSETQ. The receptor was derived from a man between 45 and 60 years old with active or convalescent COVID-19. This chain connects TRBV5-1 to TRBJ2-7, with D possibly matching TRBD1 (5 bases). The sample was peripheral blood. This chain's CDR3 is CASSRGSSYEQYF. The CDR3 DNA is TGCGCCAGCAGCAGGGGCAGCTCCTACGAGCAGTACTTC.